The T cell receptor (beta chain) described here comes from a study of blood T cell repertoires in COVID-19. Study overall: Some COVID-19 samples were acute and others convalescent; all came from the United States, Italy and Spain. T cells, B-cell-depleted T cells, or PBMCs provided the cDNA or gDNA that served as material.

This CDR3 contains 11 residues. Germline values: CDR1 DFQATT, CDR2 SNEGSKA (reference sequence). V dropped 4 bases and J dropped 3 bases, with 6 bases sitting between them. Seattle cases were enrolled at active infection and followed longitudinally. As handled by the study authors: Researchers report that nucleated cell counts were estimated from reference gene primer amplification. Clones were read by immunoSEQ multiplex PCR, and TCRdb kept only the in-frame ones, dropping some. For V, J and clone size, that table is used; D and trimming come from the DNA. The sample yields under 200,000 clones, around 80% seen once.

This clonotype originated in a woman aged 55 to 70 with COVID-19, enrolled during active disease. Sequencing was done on a sample of peripheral blood. The chain employs TRBV20-1 and TRBJ1-1, with D hard to call. This chain's CDR3 is CSATSYTEAFF. CDR3 DNA sequence: TGCAGTGCTACCTCGTACACTGAAGCTTTCTTT.